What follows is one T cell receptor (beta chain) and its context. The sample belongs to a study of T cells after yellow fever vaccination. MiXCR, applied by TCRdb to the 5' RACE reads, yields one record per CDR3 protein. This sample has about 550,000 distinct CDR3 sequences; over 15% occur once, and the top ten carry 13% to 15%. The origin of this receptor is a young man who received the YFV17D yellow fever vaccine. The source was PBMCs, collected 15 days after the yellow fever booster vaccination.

CDR3: CASSLGPGGPEQYF. In nucleotides, the CDR3 is TGTGCCAGCAGCTTAGGGCCGGGAGGGCCCGAGCAGTACTTC. The V and J genes are TRBV13 and TRBJ2-7; TRBD2 matches at 8 bases. CDR3 length: 14 amino acids. Germline CDR1 and CDR2: PRHDT and FYEKMQ (reference sequence). V lost 0 bases and J lost 6; bases outside the gene matches: 4.